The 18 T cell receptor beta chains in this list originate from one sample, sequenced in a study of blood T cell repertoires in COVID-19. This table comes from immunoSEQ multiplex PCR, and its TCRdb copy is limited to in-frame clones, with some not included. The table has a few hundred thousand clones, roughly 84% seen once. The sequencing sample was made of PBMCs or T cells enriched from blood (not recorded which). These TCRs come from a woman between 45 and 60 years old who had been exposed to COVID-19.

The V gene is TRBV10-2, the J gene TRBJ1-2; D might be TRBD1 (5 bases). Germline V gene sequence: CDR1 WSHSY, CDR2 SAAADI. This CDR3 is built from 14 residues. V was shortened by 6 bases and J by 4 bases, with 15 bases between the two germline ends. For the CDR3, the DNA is TGCGCCAGCAGGGGACCCGGAGGGAGCTATGGCTACACCTTC. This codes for CASRGPGGSYGYTF.

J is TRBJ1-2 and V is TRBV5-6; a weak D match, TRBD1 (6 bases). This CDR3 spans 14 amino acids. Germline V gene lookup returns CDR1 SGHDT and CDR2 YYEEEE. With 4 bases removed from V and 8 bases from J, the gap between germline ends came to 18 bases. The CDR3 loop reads CASSPGQRSGGYTF. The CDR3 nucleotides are TGTGCCAGCAGCCCCGGACAGCGATCGGGGGGCTACACCTTC.

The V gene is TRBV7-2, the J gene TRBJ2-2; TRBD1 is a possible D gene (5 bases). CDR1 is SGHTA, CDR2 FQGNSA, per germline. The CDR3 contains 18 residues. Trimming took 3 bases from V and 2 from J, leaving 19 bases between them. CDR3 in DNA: TGTGCCAGCAGCTTCGCCGGCCGCTTAGGGGTTAACACCGGGGAGCTGTTTTTT. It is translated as CASSFAGRLGVNTGELFF.

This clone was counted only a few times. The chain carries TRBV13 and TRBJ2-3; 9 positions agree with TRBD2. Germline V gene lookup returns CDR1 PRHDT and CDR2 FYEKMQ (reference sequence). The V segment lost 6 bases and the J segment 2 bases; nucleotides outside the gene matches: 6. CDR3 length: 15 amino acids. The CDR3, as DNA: TGTGCCAGCAGACTGAGCGGGGGGACCACAGATACGCAGTATTTT. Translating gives CASRLSGGTTDTQYF.

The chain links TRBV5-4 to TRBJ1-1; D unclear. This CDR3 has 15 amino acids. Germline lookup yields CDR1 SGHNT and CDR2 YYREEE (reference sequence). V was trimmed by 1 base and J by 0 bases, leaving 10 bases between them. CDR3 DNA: TGTGCCAGCAGCTTGAGTGGCGGATTGAACACTGAAGCTTTCTTT. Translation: CASSLSGGLNTEAFF.

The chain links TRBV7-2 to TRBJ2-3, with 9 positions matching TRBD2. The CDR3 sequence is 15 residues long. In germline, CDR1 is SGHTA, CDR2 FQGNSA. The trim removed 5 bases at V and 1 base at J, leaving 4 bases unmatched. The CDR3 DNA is TGTGCCAGCAGCCCCCAGCGGGGGGGCACAGATACGCAGTATTTT. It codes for CASSPQRGGTDTQYF. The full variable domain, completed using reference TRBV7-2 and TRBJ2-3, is GAGVSQSPSNKVTEKGKDVELRCDPISGHTALYWYRQSLGQGLEFLIYFQGNSAPDKSGLPSDRFSAERTGGSVSTLTIQRTQQEDSAVYLCASSPQRGGTDTQYFGPGTRLTVL.

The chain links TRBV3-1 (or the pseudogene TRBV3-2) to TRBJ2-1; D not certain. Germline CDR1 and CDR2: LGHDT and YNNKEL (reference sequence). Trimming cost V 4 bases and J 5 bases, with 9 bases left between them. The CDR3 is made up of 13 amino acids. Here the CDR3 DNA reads TGTGCCAGCAGCCCCTCAGTTAACAATGAGCAGTTCTTC. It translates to CASSPSVNNEQFF.

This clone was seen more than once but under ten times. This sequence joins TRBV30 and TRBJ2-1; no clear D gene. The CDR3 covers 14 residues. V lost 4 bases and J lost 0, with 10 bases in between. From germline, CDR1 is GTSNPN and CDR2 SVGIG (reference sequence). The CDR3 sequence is CAWTPLNSYNEQFF. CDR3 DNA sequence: TGTGCCTGGACCCCCCTTAACTCCTACAATGAGCAGTTCTTC.

CDR3: CASSPRDSRSDTQYF. The DNA of the CDR3 is TGTGCCAGCAGCCCCCGGGACAGCCGGTCAGATACGCAGTATTTT. The V call is TRBV27, the J call TRBJ2-3; 7 positions match TRBD1. The CDR3 spans 15 residues. Germline values: CDR1 MNHEY, CDR2 SMNVEV (reference sequence). The V segment lost 6 bases and the J segment 4 bases; nucleotides outside the gene matches: 10.

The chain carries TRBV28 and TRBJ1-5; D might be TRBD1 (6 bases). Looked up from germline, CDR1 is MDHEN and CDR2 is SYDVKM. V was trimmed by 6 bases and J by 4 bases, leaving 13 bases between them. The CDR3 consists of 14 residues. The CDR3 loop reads CASSSRQENQPQHF. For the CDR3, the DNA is TGTGCCAGCAGCTCCAGACAGGAGAATCAGCCCCAGCATTTT.

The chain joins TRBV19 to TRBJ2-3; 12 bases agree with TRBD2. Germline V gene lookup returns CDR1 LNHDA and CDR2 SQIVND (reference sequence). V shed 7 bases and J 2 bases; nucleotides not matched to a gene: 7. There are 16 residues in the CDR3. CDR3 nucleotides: TGTGCCAGTACCTTGACTAGCGGGGGTTTCACAGATACGCAGTATTTT. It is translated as CASTLTSGGFTDTQYF.

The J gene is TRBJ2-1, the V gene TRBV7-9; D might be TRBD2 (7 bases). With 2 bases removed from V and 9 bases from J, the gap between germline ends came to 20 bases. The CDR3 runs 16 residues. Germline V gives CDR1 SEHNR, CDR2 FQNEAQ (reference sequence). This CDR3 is CASSLKGGGFQGEQFF. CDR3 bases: TGTGCCAGCAGCTTAAAAGGCGGGGGCTTCCAGGGTGAGCAGTTCTTC.

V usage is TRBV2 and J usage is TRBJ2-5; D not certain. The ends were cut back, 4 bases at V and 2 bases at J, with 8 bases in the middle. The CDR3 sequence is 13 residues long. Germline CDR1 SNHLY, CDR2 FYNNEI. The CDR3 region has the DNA TGTGCCAGCAGTGGGTACAGACAAGAGACCCAGTACTTC. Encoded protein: CASSGYRQETQYF.

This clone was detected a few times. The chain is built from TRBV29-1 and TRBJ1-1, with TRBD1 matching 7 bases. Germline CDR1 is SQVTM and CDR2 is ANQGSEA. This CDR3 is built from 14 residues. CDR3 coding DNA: TGCATCCGTTGGGTTCTGACAGGGAAAACTGAAGCTTTCTTT. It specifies CIRWVLTGKTEAFF.

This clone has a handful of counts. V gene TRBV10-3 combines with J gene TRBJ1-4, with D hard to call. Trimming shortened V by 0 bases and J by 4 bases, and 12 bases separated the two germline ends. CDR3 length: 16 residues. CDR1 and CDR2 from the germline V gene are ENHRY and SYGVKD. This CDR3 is CAISESATGDNEKLFF. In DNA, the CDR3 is TGTGCCATCAGTGAGTCGGCGACGGGAGATAATGAAAAACTGTTTTTT.

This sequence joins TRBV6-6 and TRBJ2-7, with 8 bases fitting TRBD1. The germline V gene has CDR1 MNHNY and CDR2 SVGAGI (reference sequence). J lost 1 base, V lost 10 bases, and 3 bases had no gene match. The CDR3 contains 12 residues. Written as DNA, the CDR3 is TGTGCCACCCGGGACAGGTCCTACGAGCAGTACTTC. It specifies CATRDRSYEQYF.

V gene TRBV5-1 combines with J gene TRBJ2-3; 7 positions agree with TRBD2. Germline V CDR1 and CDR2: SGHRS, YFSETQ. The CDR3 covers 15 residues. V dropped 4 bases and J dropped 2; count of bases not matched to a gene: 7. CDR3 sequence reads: CASSRLAAATDTQYF. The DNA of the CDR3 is TGCGCCAGCAGCAGGCTAGCGGCCGCCACAGATACGCAGTATTTT.

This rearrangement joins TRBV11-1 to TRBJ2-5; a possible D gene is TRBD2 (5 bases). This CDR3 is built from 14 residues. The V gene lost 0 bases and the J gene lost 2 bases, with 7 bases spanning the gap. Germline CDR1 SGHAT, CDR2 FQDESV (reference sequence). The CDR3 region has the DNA TGTGCCAGCAGCTTAGCGGGGAGACAAGAGACCCAGTACTTC. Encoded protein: CASSLAGRQETQYF.